These 32 T cell receptor beta chains came from one sample sequenced in a study of regulatory and conventional T cells in RAG deficiency. Conventional CD4+ T cells were sorted from blood as CD25-low CD127-high cells. This table comes from immunoSEQ multiplex PCR, and its TCRdb copy is limited to in-frame clones, with some not included. The sample includes 20,000 to 25,000 clones, almost 96% seen only once; the top ten take over 1%. This sample also appeared in a second study, on regulatory T cells. That investigation notes: Amplification used 52 TRBV primers and 13 TRBJ primers.

Sequencing was done on a sample of CD25- CD4+ T cells sorted from blood. The receptors were sampled from a human donor in good health.

The chain has TRBV6-1 and TRBJ1-2, with D possibly TRBD1 on 6 matching bases. Deletions cut 11 bases from V and 4 bases from J, with 17 bases between. Germline V lookup: CDR1 MNHNS, CDR2 SASEGT. The CDR3 has 13 amino acids. The CDR3 loop is CACTHRVGYGYTF. The CDR3 region has the DNA TGTGCCTGCACCCACAGGGTTGGCTATGGCTACACCTTC.

This clone has just one count. The chain joins TRBV28 to TRBJ1-1, with TRBD1 identical over 7 bases. The length of the CDR3 is 14 residues. CDR1 MDHEN and CDR2 SYDVKM come from the germline V gene. V trimming: 3 bases; J trimming: 1 base; junction bases outside the gene matches: 2. The CDR3 is CASSLSGGNTEAFF. CDR3 DNA: TGTGCCAGCAGTTTGTCAGGGGGGAACACTGAAGCTTTCTTT.

V is TRBV18 and J is TRBJ2-7; tentative D call: TRBD2 (5 bases). This CDR3 is 15 amino acids long. Trimming stripped 3 bases from V and 3 bases from J, with 15 bases between. CDR1 KGHSH and CDR2 LQKENI come from the germline V gene. Written as DNA, the CDR3 is TGTGCCAGCTCACCTACCGGGGAAGCCAACTACGAGCAGTACTTC. As protein: CASSPTGEANYEQYF.

The gene calls are TRBV6-5 and TRBJ1-1; no firm D call. V lost 0 bases, J lost 1 base, and 6 bases lay in between. The germline V gene has CDR1 MNHEY and CDR2 SVGAGI. This CDR3 contains 14 residues. The CDR3 loop reads CASSYSERNTEAFF. DNA of the CDR3: TGTGCCAGCAGTTACTCGGAGAGGAACACTGAAGCTTTCTTT.

The chain is built from TRBV28 and TRBJ2-3; TRBD2 matches at 8 bases. The CDR3 sequence is 19 residues long. CDR1 MDHEN and CDR2 SYDVKM come from the germline V gene. Germline trimming cut 5 bases from V and 2 bases from J; bases unmatched to any gene: 18. DNA for the CDR3: TGTGCCAGCAGTCCCCCCAGACAGCGCGGGGGGCCTAACACAGATACGCAGTATTTT. This gives the protein CASSPPRQRGGPNTDTQYF.

The genes are TRBV18 and TRBJ1-1; TRBD1 agrees at 7 bases. CDR1 is KGHSH and CDR2 is LQKENI in the germline V gene. Germline trimming cut 2 bases from V and 3 bases from J; bases unmatched to any gene: 9. This CDR3 is built from 16 residues. In DNA, the CDR3 is TGTGCCAGCTCACCAGCTGACAGGGATTGGGACACTGAAGCTTTCTTT. Amino acid sequence: CASSPADRDWDTEAFF.

CDR3 region: CASSRGWSDQPQHF. The CDR3 nucleotides are TGTGCCAGCAGCCGAGGATGGTCAGATCAGCCCCAGCATTTT. The rearrangement links TRBV7-9 to TRBJ1-5; D is ambiguous. The CDR3 is 14 residues long. The V and J ends lost 5 bases and 5 bases respectively, with 13 bases between them. Per the germline V gene, CDR1 is SEHNR and CDR2 is FQNEAQ (reference sequence).

The genes are TRBV11-2 and TRBJ1-2; 7 positions match TRBD1. J lost 4 bases, V lost 1 base, and 3 bases had no gene match. The germline gives CDR1 SGHAT, CDR2 FQNNGV. The CDR3 loop spans 14 amino acids. The CDR3 nucleotides are TGTGCCAGCAGCTTAGCACAGGGGAGCTATGGCTACACCTTC. Protein sequence: CASSLAQGSYGYTF.

The chain employs TRBV30 and TRBJ1-2; no clear D. Germline CDR1 reads GTSNPN; CDR2 reads SVGIG (reference sequence). The CDR3 is made up of 13 amino acids. V lost 5 bases and J 6 bases, leaving 16 bases between the germline ends. CDR3 nucleotides: TGTGCCTGGGACAACGGCCGGGGTCATGGCTACACCTTC. It is translated as CAWDNGRGHGYTF.

Points on this clone: Relative to the germline gene, one junction end is altered; a read error may explain this. The rearrangement links TRBV18 to TRBJ2-5; 7 bases are shared with TRBD1. Germline V gene data show CDR1 as KGHSH and CDR2 as LQKENI. The CDR3 covers 14 residues. The CDR3 is CASSPRNDRVTEDF. CDR3 nucleotide sequence: TGTGCCAGCTCACCACGTAACGACAGGGTAACAGAGGACTTC.

CDR3 residues: CASRITTGGVVQAFF. CDR3 DNA: TGTGCCAGCAGGATAACCACAGGGGGTGTCGTGCAAGCTTTCTTT. The chain links TRBV2 to TRBJ1-1, with 8 bases matching TRBD1. The V and J ends lost 6 bases and 9 bases, in that order; junction bases with no gene match: 15. Germline V gene data show CDR1 as SNHLY and CDR2 as FYNNEI. CDR3 length: 15 residues. The entire variable domain, with the rest obtained from reference TRBV2 and TRBJ1-1, is as follows: EPEVTQTPSHQVTQMGQEVILRCVPISNHLYFYWYRQILGQKVEFLVSFYNNEISEKSEIFDDQFSVERPDGSNFTLKIRSTKLEDSAMYFCASRITTGGVVQAFFGQGTRLTVV.

The chain combines TRBV6-7 with TRBJ1-2, with a possible D match to TRBD1 (6 bases). TRBV6-7 is placed among ORFs of uncertain function. The CDR3 spans 17 residues. V lost 9 bases and J 8 bases, leaving 31 bases between the germline ends. CDR3 residues: CASLPRGQGGLSWGYTF. The CDR3 coding sequence is TGTGCCAGTCTACCCCGGGGGCAGGGAGGGTTAAGTTGGGGCTACACCTTC.

A note on this clone: Other DNA sequences in the sample encode the same CDR3. The chain couples TRBV9 to TRBJ2-3, with 8 bases that match TRBD2. J was trimmed by 1 base and V by 4 bases; bases with no gene match: 8. The CDR3 has 16 amino acids. Per germline, CDR1 SGDLS and CDR2 YYNGEE. DNA of the CDR3: TGTGCCAGCAGCCCTCGAACTAGCGGTGGCACAGATACGCAGTATTTT. As protein: CASSPRTSGGTDTQYF.

This chain uses TRBV5-1 with TRBJ2-3, with D uncertain. V was clipped by 4 bases and J by 0 bases, with 12 bases between them. Germline V gene lookup returns CDR1 SGHRS and CDR2 YFSETQ. The CDR3 runs to 15 residues. The CDR3 sequence: CASSLVSGSTDTQYF. The CDR3 DNA follows: TGCGCCAGCAGCCTGGTTTCCGGTAGCACAGATACGCAGTATTTT.

The rearrangement uses TRBV10-3 and TRBJ1-1, with a possible D match to TRBD1 (5 bases). This CDR3 is 12 amino acids long. Germline V CDR1 and CDR2: ENHRY, SYGVKD. V was clipped by 11 bases and J by 4 bases, with 14 bases between them. Here the CDR3 DNA reads TGTGCCGTCGGACAAGCGGGCACTGAAGCTTTCTTT. Protein product: CAVGQAGTEAFF.

This chain links TRBV11-2 with TRBJ2-7; 7 positions agree with TRBD1. The CDR3 is 14 amino acids. CDR1 is SGHAT, CDR2 FQNNGV, per germline. Trimming took 5 bases from V and 2 from J; bases not matched to a gene: 6. As DNA, the CDR3 is TGTGCCAGCAGCCTCACACAGGGGACCTACGAGCAGTACTTC. Amino acids: CASSLTQGTYEQYF. Variable domain in full (rest from reference TRBV11-2 and TRBJ2-7): EAGVAQSPRYKIIEKRQSVAFWCNPISGHATLYWYQQILGQGPKLLIQFQNNGVVDDSQLPKDRFSAERLKGVDSTLKIQPAKLEDSAVYLCASSLTQGTYEQYFGPGTRLTVT.

This clone has more than one count but fewer than ten. This rearrangement joins TRBV10-1 to TRBJ1-3; no clear D gene. Between the trimmed V and J ends, which lost 8 bases and 4 bases, there was a span of 15 bases. CDR1 and CDR2 (germline): WNHNN, SYGVQD (reference sequence). The CDR3 length is 14 residues. The chain's CDR3 is CASPEGRLGNTIYF. CDR3 coding DNA: TGCGCCAGCCCAGAGGGCAGACTAGGAAACACCATATATTTT.

The chain uses TRBV30 and TRBJ1-5; D call uncertain. The germline CDR1 and CDR2 sequences are GTSNPN and SVGIG (reference sequence). With 1 base removed from V and 5 bases from J, the gap between germline ends came to 9 bases. The CDR3 is 13 residues long. The CDR3 is CAWSGGEYQPQHF. The DNA for the CDR3 is TGTGCCTGGAGTGGCGGAGAATATCAGCCCCAGCATTTT.

This clone has a single count. V is TRBV27 and J is TRBJ1-5, with TRBD1 matching 10 bases. Trimming at V came to 10 bases and at J to 5 bases, leaving 14 bases not matched to a gene. There are 16 residues in the CDR3. Germline loops: CDR1 MNHEY, CDR2 SMNVEV (reference sequence). The chain's CDR3 is CATWASGQGGYQPQHF. CDR3 sequence (DNA): TGTGCCACCTGGGCAAGCGGACAGGGGGGGTATCAGCCCCAGCATTTT.

The chain has TRBV5-4 and TRBJ1-1; D perhaps matches TRBD1 (5 bases). The germline V gene encodes CDR1 SGHNT and CDR2 YYREEE (reference sequence). This CDR3 is built from 12 residues. Trimming cost V 7 bases and J 1 base, with 8 bases left between them. The CDR3 DNA follows: TGTGCCAGCGCCGGGGGGAACACTGAAGCTTTCTTT. This codes for CASAGGNTEAFF.

The rearrangement uses TRBV19 and TRBJ1-3; D gene uncertain. Germline assignment: CDR1 LNHDA and CDR2 SQIVND (reference sequence). The CDR3 is made up of 12 amino acids. V lost 2 bases and J 8 bases, leaving 7 bases between the germline ends. CDR3 region: CASSISGYTIYF. CDR3 DNA: TGTGCCAGTAGTATATCAGGATACACCATATATTTT.

This chain uses TRBV5-1 with TRBJ1-2; TRBD1 is a possible D gene (6 bases). V shed 0 bases and J shed 2 bases, with 11 bases lying between them. Germline V gene sequence: CDR1 SGHRS, CDR2 YFSETQ. The CDR3 consists of 15 residues. The CDR3 protein is CASSLADRSNYGYTF. The CDR3, as DNA: TGCGCCAGCAGCTTGGCAGACAGGAGCAACTATGGCTACACCTTC.

The CDR3 sequence is CASSEVNLGTDTQYF. The CDR3 DNA follows: TGTGCCAGCAGTGAAGTTAATCTCGGCACAGATACGCAGTATTTT. V is TRBV6-1 and J is TRBJ2-3; D unclear. The V gene's germline CDR1 is MNHNS and CDR2 SASEGT. Trimming cost V 1 base and J 1 base, with 9 bases left between them. The CDR3 is made up of 15 amino acids.

As concerns this clone: An end of the junction differs from the germline gene, which may be a read error. The chain recombines TRBV2 with TRBJ1-1; 7 bases align to TRBD1. In germline, CDR1 is SNHLY, CDR2 FYNNEI. The CDR3 loop spans 15 amino acids. Here the CDR3 reads CASSKAGQRNTEAFF. The CDR3 nucleotides are TGTGCCAGCAGTAAAGCGGGACAGAGGAACACTGAAGCTTTCTTT.

The gene calls are TRBV28 and TRBJ1-2, with D possibly TRBD1 on 5 matching bases. CDR3 length: 12 amino acids. Germline assignment: CDR1 MDHEN and CDR2 SYDVKM. V lost 8 bases, J lost 8 bases, and 15 bases lay in between. The CDR3 region is CASETGVGGYTF. Written as DNA, the CDR3 is TGTGCCAGCGAAACAGGTGTCGGGGGCTACACCTTC.

The rearrangement uses TRBV9 and TRBJ1-2, with a weak D call TRBD1 (5 bases). This CDR3 contains 15 residues. In germline, CDR1 is SGDLS, CDR2 YYNGEE. Trimming took 0 bases from V and 3 from J, leaving 12 bases between them. The CDR3 DNA reads as TGTGCCAGCAGCGTAGAGGGGCTTAGTCACTATGGCTACACCTTC. Encoded protein: CASSVEGLSHYGYTF. Filled out from reference TRBV9 and TRBJ1-2, the complete variable domain reads DSGVTQTPKHLITATGQRVTLRCSPRSGDLSVYWYQQSLDQGLQFLIQYYNGEERAKGNILERFSAQQFPDLHSELNLSSLELGDSALYFCASSVEGLSHYGYTFGSGTRLTVV.

The chain uses TRBV5-4 and TRBJ1-2; a weak D match, TRBD1 (6 bases). Germline CDR1 and CDR2: SGHNT and YYREEE (reference sequence). Trimming left V 4 bases short and J 1 base short, with 11 bases between. The CDR3 sequence is 14 residues long. The CDR3 coding sequence is TGTGCCAGCAGCGAGGACAGCTTTAACTATGGCTACACCTTC. Amino acids: CASSEDSFNYGYTF.

V is TRBV29-1 and J is TRBJ1-5, with D possibly being TRBD1 (6 bases). This CDR3 contains 15 residues. V was shortened by 5 bases and J by 4 bases, with 18 bases between the two germline ends. From germline, CDR1 is SQVTM and CDR2 ANQGSEA. The CDR3, as DNA: TGCAGCGTTTATGACACGGACAGTAGGAATCAGCCCCAGCATTTT. As protein: CSVYDTDSRNQPQHF.

J is TRBJ2-7 and V is TRBV30; a weak D match, TRBD1 (5 bases). V was pared by 0 bases and J by 6 bases, with 15 bases between. The CDR3 has 14 residues. Per germline, CDR1 GTSNPN and CDR2 SVGIG (reference sequence). The CDR3 reads CAWSVTRAPPEQYF. DNA of the CDR3: TGTGCCTGGAGTGTAACCAGGGCCCCACCCGAGCAGTACTTC.

The chain uses TRBV7-9 and TRBJ2-1; TRBD1 is a possible D gene (5 bases). CDR1 is SEHNR and CDR2 is FQNEAQ in the germline V gene (reference sequence). This CDR3 has 11 amino acids. V dropped 7 bases and J dropped 7 bases, with 8 bases sitting between them. CDR3 in amino acids: CASTAGNEQFF. DNA for the CDR3: TGTGCCAGCACCGCAGGGAATGAGCAGTTCTTC.

The chain couples TRBV11-3 to TRBJ2-1, with D maybe TRBD2 (6 bases). Looked up from germline, CDR1 is SGHNT and CDR2 is YENEEA. The ends were cut back, 5 bases at V and 6 bases at J, with 14 bases in the middle. This CDR3 contains 14 residues. CDR3 nucleotides: TGTGCCAGCAGCCCCTATCGCGGGGTCAATGAGCAGTTCTTC. It translates to CASSPYRGVNEQFF. Filled out from reference TRBV11-3 and TRBJ2-1, the complete variable domain reads EAGVVQSPRYKIIEKKQPVAFWCNPISGHNTLYWYLQNLGQGPELLIRYENEEAVDDSQLPKDRFSAERLKGVDSTLKIQPAELGDSAVYLCASSPYRGVNEQFFGPGTRLTVL.

This chain uses TRBV9 with TRBJ1-3; D not certain. Germline values: CDR1 SGDLS, CDR2 YYNGEE. V was cut by 0 bases and J by 0 bases, with 10 bases left in between. This CDR3 spans 16 amino acids. CDR3: CASSVAILSSGNTIYF. CDR3 in DNA: TGTGCCAGCAGCGTAGCCATTTTGAGCTCTGGAAACACCATATATTTT.